This TCR beta chain was captured in a study of cytomegalovirus exposure and HLA in healthy donors. Study-level findings and limits: Among the sequence variants, a highly shared cluster was likely an artifact of sequencing.

The CDR3 sequence is 16 residues long. V lost 0 bases and J lost 3; bases outside the gene matches: 8. Germline-derived CDR1 and CDR2 are MNHEY and SMNVEV (reference sequence). Comments on this clone: What it binds is unknown.

PCR primers comprised 60 Vbeta and 13 Jbeta primers. Libraries were prepared by immunoSEQ multiplex PCR; TCRdb keeps only in-frame clonotypes and omits some of them. The table lists 200,000 to 250,000 clones, over 65% of them singletons. This TCR was sampled from a human donor in good health. Sequencing input: PBMCs. The chain uses TRBV27 and TRBJ2-7; 7 bases match TRBD2. The DNA of the CDR3 is TGTGCCAGCAGTTTATCGTCTGTAGCGGGTTTCTACGAGCAGTACTTC. Protein: CASSLSSVAGFYEQYF.